Sequencing of this T cell receptor (beta chain) was carried out in a study of T cells in Graves' hyperthyroidism and ophthalmopathy. Overall study: Peripheral blood samples were taken at initial diagnosis, prior to any treatment.

Overall study findings and caveats: Most thyroid clonotypes that were expanded above 0.001 also turned up in blood.

TCR beta CDR3 regions were amplified from RNA. A set of HTBI primers served as the primers for a first-round RT-PCR of the TCR CDR3. TCRdb called the multiplex PCR reads again in MiXCR, with one record for every CDR3 protein. Of 400,000 to 550,000 distinct CDR3 sequences in the sample, around 22% were seen once. Germline CDR1 is DFQATT and CDR2 is SNEGSKA (reference sequence). The CDR3 is 14 residues long. J gave up 6 bases and V 0 bases, and 4 bases lay outside the gene matches. Each diagnosis was grounded in clinical symptoms, serum thyroxine and TRAb, thyroid ultrasound, and orbital computed tomography. This clonotype turned up a few times. The target antigen is unknown.

The rearrangement links TRBV20-1 to TRBJ2-4; 8 bases are shared with TRBD2. Sequencing used blood. The receptor's source is a woman aged 25-40 years with Graves' ophthalmopathy. The CDR3 coding sequence is TGCAGTGCTAGAGAGCGGGGGGACCTAAACATTCAGTACTTC. The encoded protein is CSARERGDLNIQYF.